Shown below are 22 T cell receptor beta chains from a single sample sequenced in a study of neurological immune-mediated disorders (dated by TCRdb to between 2018 and 2021). Library preparation used 5' RACE. Instrument on record: Illumina HiSeq 2500. TCRdb trimmed the raw reads at Q25, called clones with MiXCR and kept productive beta chains. Merged by CDR3 protein, the rows form single entries marked with the most common genes and DNA. This sample gives 71,000 or so distinct CDR3 sequences in total; roughly 13% of them show up just once. 4.6% of the sample belongs to the ten largest clones. This specimen's time point label, per the study, means: longitudinal time-point 1 (baseline). The sequenced sample was PBMCs. These TCRs come from a female donor with HTLV-1-associated myelopathy (HAM/TSP).

The V call is TRBV19, the J call TRBJ2-1, with D possibly matching TRBD2 (7 bases). V was clipped by 6 bases and J by 6 bases, with 24 bases between them. The CDR3 runs 17 residues. CDR1 and CDR2 from the germline V gene are LNHDA and SQIVND (reference sequence). This CDR3 is CASSSPFQRRGLNEQFF. The CDR3 nucleotides are TGTGCCAGTAGCTCTCCCTTTCAGAGGCGGGGGCTCAATGAGCAGTTCTTC.

The chain carries TRBV18 and TRBJ2-3; 9 nucleotides line up with TRBD2. Germline CDR1 reads KGHSH; CDR2 reads LQKENI. The CDR3 runs 16 residues. After removal of 3 bases from V and 4 bases from J, the junction contained 8 bases not matched to a gene. The CDR3 is CASSPAGTSSPDTQYF. The CDR3 bases are TGTGCCAGCTCACCCGCCGGGACTAGCAGTCCAGATACGCAGTATTTT.

The DNA for the CDR3 is TGTGCCAGCTCTCCGGCCCGGACTAGCTCCTACGAGCAGTTCTTC. Protein sequence: CASSPARTSSYEQFF. This chain joins TRBV18 and TRBJ2-1, with 8 bases that match TRBD2. This CDR3 has 15 residues. Per germline, CDR1 KGHSH and CDR2 LQKENI. Trimming took 6 bases from V and 10 from J; bases not matched to a gene: 14.

This clonotype was seen a handful of times. The chain has TRBV7-3 and TRBJ2-7; 9 nucleotides match TRBD2. Looked up from germline, CDR1 is SGHTA and CDR2 is FQGTGA. V lost 2 bases to trimming and J lost 2 bases; unmatched junction nucleotides: 4. CDR3 size: 15 residues. For the CDR3, the DNA is TGTGCCAGCAGCTTAGAGCGGGGGGCTGCCTACGAGCAGTACTTC. Translated, it gives CASSLERGAAYEQYF.

This clonotype was seen at least ten times. The V and J genes are TRBV6-1 and TRBJ2-3, with D possibly being TRBD2 (5 bases). V gave up 3 bases and J gave up 11 bases, with 9 bases separating them. The germline V gene encodes CDR1 MNHNS and CDR2 SASEGT. The CDR3 has 11 residues. CDR3 sequence reads: CASSEGVKQYF. The CDR3 coding sequence is TGTGCCAGCAGTGAGGGAGTGAAGCAGTATTTT.

This clonotype was observed at least ten times. The rearrangement joins TRBV20-1 to TRBJ1-2; 9 nucleotides line up with TRBD1. The CDR3 consists of 15 residues. Germline values: CDR1 DFQATT, CDR2 SNEGSKA (reference sequence). V lost 0 bases to trimming and J lost 8 bases; unmatched junction nucleotides: 10. CDR3 sequence: CSARELGQGTLGYTF. CDR3 DNA sequence: TGCAGTGCTAGAGAACTCGGACAGGGGACGCTGGGCTACACCTTC.

This clonotype was recorded many times. V gene TRBV5-1 combines with J gene TRBJ2-2, with no clear D. The CDR3 sequence is 14 residues long. Trimming shortened V by 2 bases and J by 5 bases, and 10 bases separated the two germline ends. Germline loops: CDR1 SGHRS, CDR2 YFSETQ. The CDR3 DNA is TGCGCCAGCAGCTTACCGGAGAGGACCGGGGAGCTGTTTTTT. Translating gives CASSLPERTGELFF.

This clonotype was recorded at least ten times. The chain combines TRBV3-1 with TRBJ1-4; 7 positions agree with TRBD1. This CDR3 spans 15 amino acids. The V gene's germline CDR1 is LGHDT and CDR2 YNNKEL (reference sequence). V trimming: 2 bases; J trimming: 4 bases; junction bases outside the gene matches: 4. DNA for the CDR3: TGTGCCAGCAGCCAAAAGGGGGCGGATAATGAAAAACTGTTTTTT. Translated, it gives CASSQKGADNEKLFF. The full variable domain, in which reference TRBV3-1 and TRBJ1-4 provide the parts outside the CDR3, is DTAVSQTPKYLVTQMGNDKSIKCEQNLGHDTMYWYKQDSKKFLKIMFSYNNKELIINETVPNRFSPKSPDKAHLNLHINSLELGDSAVYFCASSQKGADNEKLFFGSGTQLSVL.

This clonotype was seen many times. This chain uses TRBV5-1 with TRBJ2-7; D tentatively fits TRBD1 or TRBD2 (6 bases each). This CDR3 comprises 13 residues. Per the germline V gene, CDR1 is SGHRS and CDR2 is YFSETQ. Trimming took 2 bases from V and 6 from J, leaving 12 bases between them. The CDR3 reads CASSLTGASEQYF. The CDR3 region has the DNA TGCGCCAGCAGCTTAACGGGGGCGAGCGAGCAGTACTTC.

This clonotype was counted a few times. The rearrangement uses TRBV5-1 and TRBJ2-2, with 7 bases identical to TRBD1. The CDR3 has 16 residues. Germline CDR1 SGHRS, CDR2 YFSETQ. The V gene end was trimmed by 4 bases and the J gene end by 1 base; junction bases not matched to a gene: 7. The CDR3 spells CASSLETGLNTGELFF. DNA for the CDR3: TGCGCCAGCAGCCTAGAGACAGGGTTGAACACCGGGGAGCTGTTTTTT.

This clonotype was seen ten or more times. This rearrangement joins TRBV4-2 to TRBJ2-7, with D possibly being TRBD2 (6 bases). Germline-derived CDR1 and CDR2 are LGHNA and YNFKEQ. The CDR3 loop spans 15 amino acids. Trimming removed 2 bases at V and 3 bases at J, with 14 bases between. In nucleotides, the CDR3 is TGTGCCAGCAGCCAACCAGGACCCGGGGGCTACGAGCAGTACTTC. Residues: CASSQPGPGGYEQYF.

J is TRBJ2-4 and V is TRBV7-8, with 11 bases fitting TRBD2. Germline V gene sequence: CDR1 SGHVS, CDR2 FQNEAQ. The CDR3 sequence is 19 residues long. The ends lost 4 bases at V and 6 bases at J; junction bases unmatched: 17. CDR3 region: CASSSTLAGGRDPTNIQYF. In DNA form, the CDR3 reads TGTGCCAGCAGCTCGACTCTAGCGGGGGGTCGTGACCCCACAAACATTCAGTACTTC.

CDR3 coding DNA: TGTGCCAGCAGAATTTTCTCCGGACAGACGAACACTGAAGCTTTCTTT. Its translation: CASRIFSGQTNTEAFF. This chain joins TRBV28 and TRBJ1-1; D is possibly TRBD1 (6 bases). This CDR3 has 16 amino acids. Trimming cost V 6 bases and J 1 base, with 18 bases left between them. Germline CDR1 and CDR2: MDHEN and SYDVKM.

This clonotype was observed at least ten times. The chain recombines TRBV19 with TRBJ2-7, with D possibly TRBD1 on 5 matching bases. There are 15 residues in the CDR3. Germline V CDR1 and CDR2: LNHDA, SQIVND (reference sequence). V dropped 1 base and J dropped 2 bases, with 12 bases sitting between them. The CDR3 here is CASSIAKGFPYEQYF. The CDR3 bases are TGTGCCAGTAGTATAGCGAAGGGGTTCCCCTACGAGCAGTACTTC.

This clonotype was detected many times. The chain has TRBV12-3 or TRBV12-4 and TRBJ2-3; D possibly corresponds to TRBD2 (6 bases). This CDR3 has 13 amino acids. Trimming removed 5 bases from V and 4 bases from J, with 10 bases in between. The CDR3 loop is CASSGGSPDTQYF. As DNA, the CDR3 is TGTGCCAGCAGTGGGGGGTCCCCAGATACGCAGTATTTT.

This clonotype was detected ten times or more. The chain links TRBV20-1 to TRBJ2-1; 11 bases map to TRBD2. V was pared by 2 bases and J by 8 bases, with 8 bases of the junction left unmatched. CDR3 length: 15 amino acids. The germline V gene has CDR1 DFQATT and CDR2 SNEGSKA (reference sequence). As DNA, the CDR3 is TGCAGTGCTAGACCGACTAGCGGGGCGAGGGATGAGCAGTTCTTC. The encoded protein is CSARPTSGARDEQFF.

This clonotype was observed at least ten times. This chain links TRBV20-1 with TRBJ2-6; D is unclear. The ends were cut back, 4 bases at V and 1 base at J, with 2 bases in the middle. The CDR3 consists of 12 residues. In germline, CDR1 is DFQATT, CDR2 SNEGSKA (reference sequence). The DNA for the CDR3 is TGCAGTGCTAAGTCTGGGGCCAACGTCCTGACTTTC. It is translated as CSAKSGANVLTF.

The chain carries TRBV6-1 and TRBJ2-2; D is perhaps TRBD2 (6 bases). Looked up from germline, CDR1 is MNHNS and CDR2 is SASEGT. This CDR3 is built from 13 residues. Trimming took 7 bases from V and 3 from J, leaving 9 bases between them. The CDR3 bases are TGTGCCAGCACGCGGGGAGACACCGGGGAGCTGTTTTTT. Protein sequence: CASTRGDTGELFF.

This clonotype was seen ten or more times. V and J are TRBV6-5 and TRBJ1-4; D remains ambiguous. The CDR3 runs 16 residues. Germline CDR1 is MNHEY and CDR2 is SVGAGI. Trimming pared 3 bases from V and 5 bases from J, leaving 16 bases between. CDR3 residues: CASSYFGLGRNEKLFF. In DNA, the CDR3 is TGTGCCAGCAGTTATTTTGGACTGGGAAGAAATGAAAAACTGTTTTTT.

This clonotype was seen more than once but under ten times. At one of its ends the junction is not consistent with the germline gene, which may arise from a read error. This sequence joins TRBV5-1 and TRBJ2-4; 8 nucleotides agree with TRBD2. In germline, CDR1 is SGHRS, CDR2 YFSETQ. The length of the CDR3 is 18 residues. The CDR3 loop is CASSLNSGDLIAKNIQYF. In DNA, the CDR3 is TGCGCCAGTAGCTTGAATAGCGGGGACCTAATAGCCAAAAACATTCAGTACTTC.

The table lists this clonotype with many counts. The chain employs TRBV4-1 and TRBJ2-2; D could derive from TRBD1 or TRBD2 (5 bases each). The CDR3 covers 15 residues. Trimming took off 1 base at V and 4 bases at J, with 10 bases between the two ends. Germline loops: CDR1 MGHRA, CDR2 YSYEKL. The CDR3 spells CASSQGGRSTGELFF. The CDR3 DNA is TGCGCCAGCAGCCAAGGGGGACGTAGCACCGGGGAGCTGTTTTTT.

The sample holds many counts of this clonotype. The chain recombines TRBV4-1 with TRBJ2-2; D might be TRBD1 (6 bases). Looked up from germline, CDR1 is MGHRA and CDR2 is YSYEKL. The CDR3 is 15 residues long. Trimming took off 2 bases at V and 5 bases at J, with 12 bases between the two ends. CDR3 residues: CASSQIGGRTGELFF. CDR3 coding DNA: TGCGCCAGCAGCCAAATAGGGGGACGGACCGGGGAGCTGTTTTTT.